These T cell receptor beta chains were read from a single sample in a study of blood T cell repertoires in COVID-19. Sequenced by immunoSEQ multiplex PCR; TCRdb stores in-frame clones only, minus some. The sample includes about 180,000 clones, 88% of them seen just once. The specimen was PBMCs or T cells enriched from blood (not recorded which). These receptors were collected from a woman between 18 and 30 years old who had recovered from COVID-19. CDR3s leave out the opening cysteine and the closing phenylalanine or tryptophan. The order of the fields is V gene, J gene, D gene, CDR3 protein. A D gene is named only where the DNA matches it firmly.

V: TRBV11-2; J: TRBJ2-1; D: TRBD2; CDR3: ASSLDPGRGYEQF
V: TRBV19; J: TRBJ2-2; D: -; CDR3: ASSIGANTGELF
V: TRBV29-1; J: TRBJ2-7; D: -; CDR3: SVEESGLQYEQY
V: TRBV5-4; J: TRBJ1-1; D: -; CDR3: ASSLSGTQGAF
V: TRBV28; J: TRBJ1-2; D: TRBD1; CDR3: ASRIPGQGLDYGYT
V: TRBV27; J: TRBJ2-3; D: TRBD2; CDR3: ASSLLAGGTDTQY
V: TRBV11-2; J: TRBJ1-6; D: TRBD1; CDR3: ASSITGTGTNSPLH
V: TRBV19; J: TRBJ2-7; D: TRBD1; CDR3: ASRGTGVYEQY
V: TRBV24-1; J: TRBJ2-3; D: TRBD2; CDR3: ATRPSGSTDTQY
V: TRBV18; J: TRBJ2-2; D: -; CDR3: ASSAGGELF
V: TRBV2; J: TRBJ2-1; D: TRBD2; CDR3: ASMLAGGVNEQF
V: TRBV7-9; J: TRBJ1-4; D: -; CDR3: ASSDDSRYEKLF
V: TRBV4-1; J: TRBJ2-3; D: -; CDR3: ASSQRSGTDTQY
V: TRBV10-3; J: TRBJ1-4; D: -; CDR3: AISESRGGVSSEKLF
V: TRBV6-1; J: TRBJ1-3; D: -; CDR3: ASSEALPGLGNTIY
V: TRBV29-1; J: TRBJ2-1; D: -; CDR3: SVKGNEQF
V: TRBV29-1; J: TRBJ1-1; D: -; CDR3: SVKVGGNTEAF
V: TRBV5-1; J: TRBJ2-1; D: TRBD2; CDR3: ASSSNLAGGDNEQF
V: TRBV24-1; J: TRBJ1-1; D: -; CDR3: ATQGVSEAF
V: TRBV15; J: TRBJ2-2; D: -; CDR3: ATSNGDFNTGELF
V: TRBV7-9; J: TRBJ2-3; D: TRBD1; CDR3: ASSLARQGKQRDTQY
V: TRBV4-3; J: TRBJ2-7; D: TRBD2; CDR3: ASSQGAGATYEQY
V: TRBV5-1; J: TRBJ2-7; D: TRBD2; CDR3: ASAPGLAGVGYEQY
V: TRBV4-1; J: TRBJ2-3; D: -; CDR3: ASSQRIVRGGSPDTQY
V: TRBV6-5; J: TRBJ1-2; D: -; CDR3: ACGASYGYT
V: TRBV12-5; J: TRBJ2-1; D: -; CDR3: ASGLPGLNNEQF
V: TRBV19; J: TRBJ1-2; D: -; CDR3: ASSTQGIGGYT
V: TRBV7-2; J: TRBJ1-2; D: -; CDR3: ASSSTRGNYGYT
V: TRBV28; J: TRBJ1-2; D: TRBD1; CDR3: ASHTPSGGGGYT
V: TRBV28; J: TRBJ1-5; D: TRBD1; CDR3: ASNPGTGQAPQH
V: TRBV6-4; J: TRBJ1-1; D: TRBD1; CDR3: ASSLGQENTEAF
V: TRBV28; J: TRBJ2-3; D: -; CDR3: ASSSPTWRNTDTQY
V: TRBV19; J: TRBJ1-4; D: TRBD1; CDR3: ASSIPGTGNEKLF
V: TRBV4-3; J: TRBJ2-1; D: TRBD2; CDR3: ASSQEASGGFDEQF
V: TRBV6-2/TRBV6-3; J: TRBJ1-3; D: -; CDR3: ASSRQETGNTIY
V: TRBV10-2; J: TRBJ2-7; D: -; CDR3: ASTRDTGSKGYEQY
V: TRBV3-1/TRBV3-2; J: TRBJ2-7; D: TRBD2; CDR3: ASSQDLAGPREQY
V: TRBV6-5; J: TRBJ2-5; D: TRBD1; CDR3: ASNTGTVQETQY
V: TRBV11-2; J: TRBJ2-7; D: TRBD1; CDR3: ASSLELSTGASSYEQY
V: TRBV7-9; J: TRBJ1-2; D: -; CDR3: ASSPSGGYHT
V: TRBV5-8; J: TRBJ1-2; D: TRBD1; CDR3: ASSLGIYQGASNYGYT
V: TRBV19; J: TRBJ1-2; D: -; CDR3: ASSIGGGSRYGYT
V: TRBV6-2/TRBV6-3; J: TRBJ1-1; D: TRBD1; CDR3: ASSSDREGTEAF
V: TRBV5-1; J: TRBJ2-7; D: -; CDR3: ASSLDRQPYEQY
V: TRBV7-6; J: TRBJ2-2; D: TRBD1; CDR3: ASSPRQGDTGELF
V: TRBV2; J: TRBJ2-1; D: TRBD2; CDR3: ASSENSGGALLNEQF
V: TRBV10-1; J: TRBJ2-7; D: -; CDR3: ASSESTTPGREQY
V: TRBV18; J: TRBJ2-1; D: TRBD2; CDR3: ASSPGGRLAGGPGYNEQF
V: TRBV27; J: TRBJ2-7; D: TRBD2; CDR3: ASSLFAPGRDTVYEQY
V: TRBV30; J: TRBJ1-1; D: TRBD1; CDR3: AWSRQGEEAF
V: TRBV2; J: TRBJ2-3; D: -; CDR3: ASRGELVDTQY
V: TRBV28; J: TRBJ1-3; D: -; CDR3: ASSNLSLTGIPRNTIY
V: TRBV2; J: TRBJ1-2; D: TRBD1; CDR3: ASSAGTGVFQYGYT
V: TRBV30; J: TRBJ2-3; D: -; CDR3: AWSVVGAGTDTQY